The 32 T cell receptor beta chains below all came from one sample that was sequenced in a study of cytomegalovirus exposure and HLA in healthy donors. TCRdb's copy holds only in-frame clones and misses some; the assay was immunoSEQ multiplex PCR. The table includes around 190,000 clones, roughly 83% detected once. Sequencing was carried out using PBMCs. Every receptor here comes from a woman between 18 and 30 years old in good health and CMV-seronegative.

The J gene is TRBJ2-7, the V gene TRBV30; D possibly corresponds to TRBD1 (6 bases). Trimming shortened V by 0 bases and J by 2 bases, and 14 bases separated the two germline ends. Germline V gene lookup returns CDR1 GTSNPN and CDR2 SVGIG (reference sequence). The CDR3 loop spans 15 amino acids. The CDR3 DNA reads TGTGCCTGGAGTGTTGTCCAGGGGCCGACCTACGAGCAGTACTTC. The encoded protein is CAWSVVQGPTYEQYF.

The V and J genes are TRBV19 and TRBJ2-5; D gene unclear. The CDR3 spans 9 residues. The germline gives CDR1 LNHDA, CDR2 SQIVND (reference sequence). CDR3 nucleotides: TGTGCAGCCCAAGAGACCCAGTACTTC. Protein sequence: CAAQETQYF.

The J gene is TRBJ2-7, the V gene TRBV19, with 7 bases lining up with TRBD1. The CDR3 consists of 15 residues. With 9 bases clipped from V and 5 bases from J, the junction kept 16 bases outside the gene matches. Per the germline V gene, CDR1 is LNHDA and CDR2 is SQIVND (reference sequence). In DNA, the CDR3 is TGTGCCAGCACTTCTAACAGGGGAAAAAAGGACGAGCAGTACTTC. This gives the protein CASTSNRGKKDEQYF.

CDR3 DNA: TGTGCCAGCAGAGTGTCAGGGTCTAACTATGGCTACACCTTC. This gives the protein CASRVSGSNYGYTF. This chain links TRBV6-1 with TRBJ1-2; a possible D gene is TRBD1 (5 bases). CDR1 MNHNS and CDR2 SASEGT come from the germline V gene. CDR3 length: 14 amino acids. Trimming shortened V by 6 bases and J by 0 bases, and 11 bases separated the two germline ends.

The chain is built from TRBV7-9 and TRBJ1-1; 10 nucleotides match TRBD1. Trimming removed 6 bases from V and 3 bases from J; junction bases left unmatched: 7. The CDR3 sequence is 15 residues long. Germline lookup yields CDR1 SEHNR and CDR2 FQNEAQ (reference sequence). DNA of the CDR3: TGTGCCAGCAGGCCCCCGGGACAGGGGTACACTGAAGCTTTCTTT. It specifies CASRPPGQGYTEAFF. The variable domain in full, with the rest retrieved from reference TRBV7-9 and TRBJ1-1, is DTGVSQNPRHKITKRGQNVTFRCDPISEHNRLYWYRQTLGQGPEFLTYFQNEAQLEKSRLLSDRFSAERPKGSFSTLEIQRTEQGDSAMYLCASRPPGQGYTEAFFGQGTRLTVV.

In this sample, this clone turned up once. The genes are TRBV7-9 and TRBJ1-1; 8 positions agree with TRBD1. With 7 bases clipped from V and 3 bases from J, the junction kept 4 bases outside the gene matches. Germline values: CDR1 SEHNR, CDR2 FQNEAQ (reference sequence). This CDR3 contains 13 residues. The CDR3 is CASNRGEYTEAFF. The CDR3 DNA is TGTGCCAGCAACAGGGGGGAGTACACTGAAGCTTTCTTT.

V is TRBV5-1 and J is TRBJ1-6; D possibly corresponds to TRBD1 (5 bases). V was cut by 0 bases and J by 7 bases, with 8 bases left in between. Germline V gives CDR1 SGHRS, CDR2 YFSETQ. The CDR3 contains 14 residues. CDR3 DNA sequence: TGCGCCAGCAGCTTGGAGACAGTGAATTCACCCCTCCACTTT. Its protein is CASSLETVNSPLHF.

This chain uses TRBV5-6 with TRBJ2-7; maybe TRBD1 (6 bases). Germline V lookup: CDR1 SGHDT, CDR2 YYEEEE. V was clipped by 4 bases and J by 5 bases, with 16 bases between them. The CDR3 covers 14 residues. CDR3 nucleotides: TGTGCCAGCAGCCGGCCCCCAGGGGTTCACGAGCAGTACTTC. Its translation is CASSRPPGVHEQYF. The full variable domain, its missing parts supplied by reference TRBV5-6 and TRBJ2-7, is DAGVTQSPTHLIKTRGQQVTLRCSPKSGHDTVSWYQQALGQGPQFIFQYYEEEERQRGNFPDRFSGHQFPNYSSELNVNALLLGDSALYLCASSRPPGVHEQYFGPGTRLTVT.

The chain uses TRBV4-1 and TRBJ2-2; D call uncertain. V dropped 1 base and J dropped 1 base, with 4 bases sitting between them. CDR3 size: 14 residues. Germline V gene sequence: CDR1 MGHRA, CDR2 YSYEKL. Here the CDR3 DNA reads TGCGCCAGCAGCCAAGCCCTGAACACCGGGGAGCTGTTTTTT. Encoded protein: CASSQALNTGELFF.

The CDR3 sequence is CASSSGQSTGELFF. In nucleotides, the CDR3 is TGTGCCAGCAGCTCTGGACAGTCAACCGGGGAGCTGTTTTTT. The chain recombines TRBV5-6 with TRBJ2-2, with D perhaps matching TRBD1 (6 bases). The V gene lost 3 bases and the J gene lost 5 bases, with 11 bases spanning the gap. The CDR3 is made up of 14 amino acids. Germline CDR1 and CDR2: SGHDT and YYEEEE.

The chain employs TRBV5-4 and TRBJ2-1; maybe TRBD2 (5 bases). The CDR3 consists of 14 residues. CDR1 and CDR2 from the germline V gene are SGHNT and YYREEE (reference sequence). Trimming shortened V by 4 bases and J by 8 bases, and 16 bases separated the two germline ends. Written as DNA, the CDR3 is TGTGCCAGCAGCCTCCCGGGGAGCGGCGATGAGCAGTTCTTC. Its protein is CASSLPGSGDEQFF. Drawing the rest from reference TRBV5-4 and TRBJ2-1, the complete variable domain is ETGVTQSPTHLIKTRGQQVTLRCSSQSGHNTVSWYQQALGQGPQFIFQYYREEENGRGNFPPRFSGLQFPNYSSELNVNALELDDSALYLCASSLPGSGDEQFFGPGTRLTVL.

The V and J genes are TRBV13 and TRBJ2-4; 8 bases fit TRBD2. In germline, CDR1 is PRHDT, CDR2 FYEKMQ (reference sequence). The CDR3 runs to 16 residues. The V segment lost 5 bases and the J segment 0 bases; nucleotides outside the gene matches: 6. The CDR3 spells CASSREGQIAKNIQYF. DNA for the CDR3: TGTGCCAGCAGCCGGGAGGGCCAAATAGCCAAAAACATTCAGTACTTC. Looking up the rest from reference TRBV13 and TRBJ2-4 gives the full variable domain: AAGVIQSPRHLIKEKRETATLKCYPIPRHDTVYWYQQGPGQDPQFLISFYEKMQSDKGSIPDRFSAQQFSDYHSELNMSSLELGDSALYFCASSREGQIAKNIQYFGAGTRLSVL.

V and J are TRBV4-1 and TRBJ1-5; D is undetermined. Germline CDR1 reads MGHRA; CDR2 reads YSYEKL. V lost 3 bases, J lost 1 base, and 7 bases lay in between. The CDR3 contains 14 residues. The CDR3 coding sequence is TGCGCCAGCAGCCAGGCGGGCAGCAATCAGCCCCAGCATTTT. Its translation is CASSQAGSNQPQHF.

This clone was recorded only once. The chain joins TRBV5-4 to TRBJ2-1; TRBD2 matches 11 bases. V shed 3 bases, J shed 9 bases, and the junction held 8 bases outside the gene matches. The CDR3 length is 15 residues. The germline gives CDR1 SGHNT, CDR2 YYREEE (reference sequence). This CDR3 is CASSSLAGGSGEQFF. DNA of the CDR3: TGTGCCAGCAGCTCCCTAGCGGGGGGAAGCGGTGAGCAGTTCTTC.

CDR3 in DNA: TGCAGCGTTGATGGGACAGGGGGTGTAGGGCAGTACTTC. This gives the protein CSVDGTGGVGQYF. V usage is TRBV29-1 and J usage is TRBJ2-7, with TRBD1 identical over 11 bases. The CDR3 has 13 amino acids. The V gene's germline CDR1 is SQVTM and CDR2 ANQGSEA. V trimming: 3 bases; J trimming: 9 bases; junction bases outside the gene matches: 7.

The J gene is TRBJ2-3, the V gene TRBV5-4; no clear D. Germline loops: CDR1 SGHNT, CDR2 YYREEE (reference sequence). The CDR3 sequence is 15 residues long. Trimming cost V 2 bases and J 1 base, with 11 bases left between them. Here the CDR3 reads CASSFQVLGTDTQYF. DNA for the CDR3: TGTGCCAGCAGCTTCCAAGTGTTAGGCACAGATACGCAGTATTTT.

The rearrangement joins TRBV30 to TRBJ2-4, with 9 bases identical to TRBD2. Per the germline V gene, CDR1 is GTSNPN and CDR2 is SVGIG (reference sequence). Losses at the gene ends were 6 bases for V and 2 bases for J; bases not matched to a gene: 2. The CDR3 totals 13 residues. The CDR3 region is CACSGGSKNIQYF. The CDR3 DNA is TGTGCCTGTAGCGGGGGCTCCAAAAACATTCAGTACTTC.

The V gene is TRBV10-3, the J gene TRBJ2-2, with 8 bases that match TRBD2. This CDR3 contains 16 residues. Germline CDR1 and CDR2: ENHRY and SYGVKD. V lost 2 bases and J lost 7; bases outside the gene matches: 9. In DNA form, the CDR3 reads TGTGCCATCAGTGAGCGAAGCGGGGGCCGGGGCGGGGAGCTGTTTTTT. The encoded protein is CAISERSGGRGGELFF.

The chain's CDR3 is CASRGDRRIYNQPQHF. The DNA of the CDR3 is TGTGCCAGCCGAGGGGACAGGCGAATTTACAATCAGCCCCAGCATTTT. This chain links TRBV19 with TRBJ1-5, with 8 bases fitting TRBD1. CDR1 and CDR2 from the germline V gene are LNHDA and SQIVND (reference sequence). Losses at the gene ends were 9 bases for V and 3 bases for J; bases not matched to a gene: 13. The length of the CDR3 is 16 residues.

V and J are TRBV7-9 and TRBJ2-7; the D is unclear. V lost 0 bases and J 7 bases, leaving 16 bases between the germline ends. The CDR3 runs 15 residues. In germline, CDR1 is SEHNR, CDR2 FQNEAQ (reference sequence). DNA of the CDR3: TGTGCCAGCAGCTTAGCGCCACGCTACGATGGTGAGCAGTACTTC. It encodes CASSLAPRYDGEQYF.

V is TRBV9 and J is TRBJ1-2; D ambiguous. V lost 0 bases and J 6 bases, leaving 6 bases between the germline ends. The CDR3 is 12 amino acids. The germline gives CDR1 SGDLS, CDR2 YYNGEE. The CDR3 region is CASSVGGNGYTF. The CDR3 DNA reads as TGTGCCAGCAGCGTAGGAGGGAATGGCTACACCTTC.

The J gene is TRBJ1-2, the V gene TRBV25-1; a weak D match, TRBD1 (5 bases). Germline-derived CDR1 and CDR2 are MGHDK and SYGVNS. Trimming stripped 1 base from V and 6 bases from J, with 9 bases between. This CDR3 is 13 amino acids long. In nucleotides, the CDR3 is TGTGCCAGCAGTGAATTGGAAGGGGATGGCTACACCTTC. It codes for CASSELEGDGYTF.

The J gene is TRBJ2-7, the V gene TRBV29-1, with 10 bases fitting TRBD1. V was pared by 3 bases and J by 3 bases, with 5 bases of the junction left unmatched. Per the germline V gene, CDR1 is SQVTM and CDR2 is ANQGSEA. The CDR3 loop spans 14 amino acids. The CDR3 reads CSVEVGQGFYEQYF. The CDR3, as DNA: TGCAGCGTTGAGGTGGGACAGGGGTTCTACGAGCAGTACTTC.

This chain connects TRBV25-1 to TRBJ2-7; 7 nucleotides align to TRBD2. This CDR3 region has 13 residues. After removal of 2 bases from V and 4 bases from J, the junction contained 2 bases not matched to a gene. Germline CDR1 MGHDK, CDR2 SYGVNS. CDR3 region: CASSEAGVYEQYF. The CDR3 nucleotides read TGTGCCAGCAGTGAAGCGGGGGTTTACGAGCAGTACTTC.

V and J are TRBV10-3 and TRBJ1-6, with D possibly TRBD1 on 5 matching bases. CDR1 and CDR2 from the germline V gene are ENHRY and SYGVKD. V dropped 3 bases and J dropped 5 bases, with 11 bases sitting between them. The CDR3 is made up of 15 amino acids. CDR3 protein: CAISDQAGHNSPLHF. As DNA, the CDR3 is TGTGCCATCAGTGACCAGGCGGGGCATAATTCACCCCTCCACTTT.

CDR3 sequence (DNA): TGTGCCATCAGTGATTCTTCTTCCGGGGGCTACACCTTC. Translated, it gives CAISDSSSGGYTF. The J gene is TRBJ1-2, the V gene TRBV10-3, with D unclear. This CDR3 region has 13 residues. V gave up 3 bases and J gave up 8 bases, with 13 bases separating them. Germline V gene sequence: CDR1 ENHRY, CDR2 SYGVKD.

The chain couples TRBV5-1 to TRBJ1-2; maybe TRBD1 (5 bases). In germline, CDR1 is SGHRS, CDR2 YFSETQ. The CDR3 spans 16 residues. Trimming cost V 3 bases and J 3 bases, with 18 bases left between them. DNA of the CDR3: TGCGCCAGCAGCTGGGCCGGACGGACAACGGACTATGGCTACACCTTC. It encodes CASSWAGRTTDYGYTF.

This chain connects TRBV6-5 to TRBJ1-1; no clear D gene. Germline V gene data show CDR1 as MNHEY and CDR2 as SVGAGI. The V gene lost 0 bases and the J gene lost 0 bases, with 8 bases spanning the gap. The CDR3 covers 15 residues. The CDR3 is CASSYSIPVNTEAFF. In DNA form, the CDR3 reads TGTGCCAGCAGTTACTCGATCCCAGTGAACACTGAAGCTTTCTTT.

The chain couples TRBV27 to TRBJ1-1; the match to TRBD1 covers 10 bases. There are 11 residues in the CDR3. Per germline, CDR1 MNHEY and CDR2 SMNVEV (reference sequence). Trimming removed 10 bases from V and 6 bases from J; junction bases left unmatched: 2. The CDR3, as DNA: TGTGCCACCGGACAGGGGGCTGAAGCTTTCTTT. It specifies CATGQGAEAFF.

The V call is TRBV5-8, the J call TRBJ2-1, with 8 bases lining up with TRBD1. This CDR3 has 17 residues. V lost 0 bases to trimming and J lost 1 base; unmatched junction nucleotides: 6. Looked up from germline, CDR1 is SGHTS and CDR2 is YDEGEE. CDR3 sequence: CASSLVQGASSYNEQFF. The CDR3 nucleotides read TGTGCCAGCAGCTTGGTTCAGGGGGCGAGTTCCTACAATGAGCAGTTCTTC.

This sequence joins TRBV2 and TRBJ2-3; 8 nucleotides align to TRBD1. V was clipped by 7 bases and J by 5 bases; unmatched bases: 8. Germline V gene lookup returns CDR1 SNHLY and CDR2 FYNNEI. This CDR3 has 14 amino acids. DNA of the CDR3: TGTGCCAGCACCACAGGGGGGTCGGTAGATACGCAGTATTTT. As protein: CASTTGGSVDTQYF.

This chain links TRBV7-2 with TRBJ1-2, with 9 nucleotides matching TRBD1. Looked up from germline, CDR1 is SGHTA and CDR2 is FQGNSA. CDR3 size: 14 residues. Trimming took 0 bases from V and 5 from J; bases not matched to a gene: 1. CDR3 sequence reads: CASSLAGTGYGYTF. CDR3 sequence (DNA): TGTGCCAGCAGCTTAGCAGGGACAGGGTATGGCTACACCTTC.